This T cell receptor (beta chain) is drawn from a study of blood T cell repertoires in COVID-19. Repertoires were generated with immunoSEQ multiplex PCR, while TCRdb's copy carries only in-frame clones and drops some. This table holds roughly 310,000 clones, 90% found once. This CDR3 region has 15 residues. The germline V gene has CDR1 MNHEY and CDR2 SMNVEV (reference sequence). The V and J ends lost 4 bases and 8 bases, in that order; junction bases with no gene match: 13. In this sample, this clone turned up a few times. The rearrangement uses TRBV27 and TRBJ1-2; 7 bases map to TRBD1. Source material: PBMCs or T cells enriched from blood (not recorded which). The sequence was collected from a man aged 55 to 70 who had recovered from COVID-19. CDR3 region: CASSSTDRVLKGYTF. Written as DNA, the CDR3 is TGTGCCAGCAGTTCCACCGACAGGGTCCTAAAAGGCTACACCTTC.